This record looks at one TCR beta chain sequence and its context. Its antigen is still unknown. The data were produced by immunoSEQ multiplex PCR, yet TCRdb's version contains in-frame clones alone and is incomplete. The sample contains about 680,000 clones, roughly nine tenths of which appear only once. The V end lost 3 bases, the J end lost 4 bases, and 7 bases lay between the germline ends. Germline values: CDR1 MNHEY, CDR2 SMNVEV (reference sequence). The CDR3 is 12 amino acids. In the naive CD8 group, cells lacked CD45RO and were positively selected for CCR7, so terminally differentiated effector memory CD45RA+ cells were left out. Everyone who donated was a Caucasian adult who lived in Nashville, Tennessee. These data come from a study of shared clonotypes between healthy human individuals. General study results and limits: Depth of sequencing was expected to influence donor clonotype sharing.

The specimen was naive CD8+ T cells sorted from blood. The genes are TRBV27 and TRBJ2-7; no definite D call. The TCR comes from a young man in good health. The CDR3 nucleotides are TGTGCCAGCAGTTTTGCTGGGTACGAGCAGTACTTC. This translates into CASSFAGYEQYF.